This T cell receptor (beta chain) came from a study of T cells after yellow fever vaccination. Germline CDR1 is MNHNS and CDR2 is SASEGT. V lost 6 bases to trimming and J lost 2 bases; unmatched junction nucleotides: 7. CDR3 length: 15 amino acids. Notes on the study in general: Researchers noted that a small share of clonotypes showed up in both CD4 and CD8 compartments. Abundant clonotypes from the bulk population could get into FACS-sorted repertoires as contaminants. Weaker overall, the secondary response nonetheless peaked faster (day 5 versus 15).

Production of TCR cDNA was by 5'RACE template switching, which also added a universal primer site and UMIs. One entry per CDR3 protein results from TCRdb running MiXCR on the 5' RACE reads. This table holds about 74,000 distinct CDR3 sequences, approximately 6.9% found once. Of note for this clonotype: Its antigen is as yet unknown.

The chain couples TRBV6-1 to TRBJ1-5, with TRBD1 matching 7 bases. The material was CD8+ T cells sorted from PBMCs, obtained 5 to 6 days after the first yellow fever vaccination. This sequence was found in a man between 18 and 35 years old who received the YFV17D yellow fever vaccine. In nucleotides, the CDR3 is TGTGCCAGCAGGCAGGGGGTATTGGGCAATCAGCCCCAGCATTTT. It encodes CASRQGVLGNQPQHF.